This is a list of T cell receptor beta chains from one sample in a study of early T cells in non-severe SARS-CoV-2 infection. One entry per CDR3 protein results from TCRdb running MiXCR on the 5' RACE reads. The sample consists of tens of thousands of distinct CDR3 sequences, under 15% of them appearing once. Sequencing was performed on whole blood. The receptors stem from an adult who was a healthcare worker with PCR-confirmed SARS-CoV-2 infection or an uninfected control (not recorded which). Each CDR3 is given with its conserved first and last residue. The D gene is left open where the match is weak. Not every row has a clone size; where given, it reads once, few, many or a size class.

CASSAGTPYNEQFF,TGTGCCAGCAGCGCCGGGACACCTTACAATGAGCAGTTCTTC,14,TRBV6-2/TRBV6-3,many,.,TRBJ2-1
CASSSWETQYF,TGTGCCAGCAGTTCCTGGGAGACCCAGTACTTC,11,TRBV28,few,.,TRBJ2-5
CASSLSLPSGRNTDTQYF,TGTGCCAGCAGCTTATCATTGCCTAGCGGGAGGAACACAGATACGCAGTATTTT,18,TRBV7-2,few,TRBD2,TRBJ2-3
CASSLARRVRIPNRGDTQYF,TGTGCCAGCAGCTTAGCGCGGAGGGTCCGGATCCCCAATCGGGGAGATACGCAGTATTTT,20,TRBV7-8,many,.,TRBJ2-3
CSVRLGAEQFF,TGCAGCGTCAGACTCGGCGCTGAGCAGTTCTTC,11,TRBV29-1,once,.,TRBJ2-1
CASPTKGELFF,TGTGCCAGCCCCACAAAGGGGGAGCTGTTTTTT,11,TRBV11-2,few,.,TRBJ2-2
CASGSGASGIHEQFF,TGTGCCAGCGGGTCGGGGGCTAGCGGGATCCATGAGCAGTTCTTC,15,TRBV28,few,TRBD2,TRBJ2-1
CASSEALAGYNEQFF,TGTGCCAGCAGTGAAGCTTTGGCCGGATACAATGAGCAGTTCTTC,15,TRBV6-1,.,.,TRBJ2-1
CASSLPGDYEQYF,TGTGCCAGCAGTTTACCGGGAGACTACGAGCAGTACTTC,13,TRBV28,.,.,TRBJ2-7
CASSQAGADTQYF,TGCGCCAGCAGCCAAGCAGGGGCAGATACGCAGTATTTT,13,TRBV4-1,many,.,TRBJ2-3
CASSQVGRGQETQYF,TGTGCCAGCAGCCAAGTAGGCAGGGGGCAAGAGACCCAGTACTTC,15,TRBV3-1,.,TRBD1,TRBJ2-5
CASSYSGKAYNEQFF,TGTGCCAGCAGTTACTCGGGGAAGGCATACAATGAGCAGTTCTTC,15,TRBV6-5,few,.,TRBJ2-1
CASRSRDTQYF,TGTGCCAGCAGATCCCGAGATACGCAGTATTTT,11,TRBV6-6,.,.,TRBJ2-3
CASSFLRLARDYEQYF,TGTGCCAGCAGCTTCCTACGACTAGCTAGGGACTACGAGCAGTACTTC,16,TRBV11-2,many,TRBD2,TRBJ2-7
CATSPWRDATGELFF,TGTGCCACCAGTCCGTGGCGGGATGCTACCGGGGAGCTGTTTTTT,15,TRBV19,few,.,TRBJ2-2
CASSYHLQREGLPDRSYNEQFF,TGTGCCAGCAGTTACCACCTCCAGCGGGAGGGGCTACCAGACCGCTCCTACAATGAGCAGTTCTTC,22,TRBV6-2/TRBV6-3,few,TRBD2,TRBJ2-1
CASSWAGTDTQYF,TGTGCCAGCAGCTGGGCGGGCACAGATACGCAGTATTTT,13,TRBV11-2,.,.,TRBJ2-3
CSAKTGYNEQFF,TGCAGTGCAAAGACAGGGTACAATGAGCAGTTCTTC,12,TRBV20-1,.,TRBD1,TRBJ2-1
CASSIPARTGELFF,TGTGCCAGTAGTATCCCAGCCCGCACCGGGGAGCTGTTTTTT,14,TRBV19,.,.,TRBJ2-2
CAVPRAARESYGYAF,TGTGCCGTCCCCCGGGCCGCAAGGGAATCCTATGGCTACGCCTTC,15,TRBV2,once,.,TRBJ1-2
CASSLWGHSYNEQFF,TGTGCCAGCAGTTTATGGGGACACTCCTACAATGAGCAGTTCTTC,15,TRBV28,few,.,TRBJ2-1
CASSQDIGSRYEQYF,TGCGCCAGCAGCCAAGATATCGGAAGTCGCTACGAGCAGTACTTC,15,TRBV4-3,.,.,TRBJ2-7
CASSLDGTNEKLFF,TGCGCCAGCAGCTTGGACGGAACTAATGAAAAACTGTTTTTT,14,TRBV5-1,few,.,TRBJ1-4
CASSPIGAGSYNEQFF,TGTGCCAGCAGCCCCATTGGGGCGGGCTCCTACAATGAGCAGTTCTTC,16,TRBV5-6,few,.,TRBJ2-1
CASSLRPNYGYTF,TGTGCCAGCAGTTTACGTCCTAACTATGGCTACACCTTC,13,TRBV12-3/TRBV12-4,few,.,TRBJ1-2
CSALGLAGVRDTQYF,TGCAGTGCTCTTGGACTAGCGGGAGTTCGAGATACGCAGTATTTT,15,TRBV20-1,.,TRBD2,TRBJ2-3
CASSLARGGDTQYF,TGTGCCAGCAGCTTAGCGAGGGGCGGAGATACGCAGTATTTT,14,TRBV7-8,few,.,TRBJ2-3
CASSLPPRLAGSINEQFF,TGTGCCAGCAGCTTACCCCCTCGTCTAGCGGGAAGTATCAATGAGCAGTTCTTC,18,TRBV7-9,.,TRBD2,TRBJ2-1
CSGLRGGVADTQYF,TGCAGCGGCCTGAGAGGAGGGGTTGCAGATACGCAGTATTTT,14,TRBV29-1,many,.,TRBJ2-3
CASSFGYTDTQYF,TGCGCCAGCAGCTTCGGTTACACAGATACGCAGTATTTT,13,TRBV5-1,.,.,TRBJ2-3